The 2 T cell receptor beta chains below come from one sample, sequenced in a study of a mutant IDH1 vaccine in newly diagnosed glioma. Profiled with immunoSEQ multiplex PCR; TCRdb holds only in-frame clones, not every one. Among approximately 58,000 clones, roughly 87% were seen once, and the ten largest hold around 4.1%. Their antigens are not known. Time point given: week 47, end of study. Doses of 300 ug of mutant IDH1 20-mer peptide were given with topical imiquimod. This specimen was PBMCs, taken from a glioma patient whose treatment included an IDH1 peptide vaccine. Source of these receptors: a man between 25 and 39 years old with glioma.

This clone occurred once. The J gene is TRBJ2-7, the V gene TRBV4-1; 10 bases are a match to TRBD2. The CDR3 is 16 amino acids. V trimming: 0 bases; J trimming: 4 bases; junction bases outside the gene matches: 6. Per the germline V gene, CDR1 is MGHRA and CDR2 is YSYEKL. For the CDR3, the DNA is TGCGCCAGCAGCCAAGAGCCCCTAGCGGGGGAGTACGAGCAGTACTTC. Amino acids: CASSQEPLAGEYEQYF.

The J gene is TRBJ1-5, the V gene TRBV25-1, with TRBD1 matching 7 bases. This CDR3 region has 13 residues. The ends lost 6 bases at V and 5 bases at J; junction bases unmatched: 4. CDR1 and CDR2 from the germline V gene are MGHDK and SYGVNS. The CDR3 protein is CASSSGGYQPQHF. Here the CDR3 DNA reads TGTGCCAGCAGCTCAGGGGGTTATCAGCCCCAGCATTTT.